The 25 T cell receptor beta chains in this list originate from one sample, sequenced in a study of fetal regulatory T cell absence and autoimmunity. Clones were read by immunoSEQ multiplex PCR, and TCRdb kept only the in-frame ones, dropping some. This sample has 46,000 or so clones, with about four fifths found just once. Specimen: cord blood. These receptors were obtained from a newborn boy with IPEX syndrome.

The CDR3: CASRPPGNNEKLFF. The CDR3 DNA reads as TGTGCCAGCAGGCCACCGGGGAATAATGAAAAACTGTTTTTT. V usage is TRBV16 and J usage is TRBJ1-4; D remains ambiguous. V was cut by 6 bases and J by 4 bases, with 12 bases left in between. In germline, CDR1 is KGHSY, CDR2 FQNENV. The CDR3 is made up of 14 amino acids. Together with reference TRBV16 and TRBJ1-4, the CDR3 gives the full variable domain: GEEVAQTPKHLVRGEGQKAKLYCAPIKGHSYVFWYQQVLKNEFKFLISFQNENVFDETGMPKERFSAKCLPNSPCSLEIQATKLEDSAVYFCASRPPGNNEKLFFGSGTQLSVL.

The V gene is TRBV18, the J gene TRBJ1-3, with 10 positions matching TRBD1. CDR3 length: 17 residues. The V segment lost 6 bases and the J segment 4 bases; nucleotides outside the gene matches: 12. The germline V gene encodes CDR1 KGHSH and CDR2 LQKENI. CDR3 in amino acids: CASSQLPGQGIGNTIYF. For the CDR3, the DNA is TGTGCCAGCTCCCAACTCCCGGGACAGGGGATAGGAAACACCATATATTTT.

The chain has TRBV10-3 and TRBJ2-2, with 10 nucleotides matching TRBD1. The CDR3 is 15 amino acids. V lost 4 bases and J lost 3; bases outside the gene matches: 2. The germline CDR1 and CDR2 sequences are ENHRY and SYGVKD. The CDR3 bases are TGTGCCATCAGTGCCGGGACAGGGGACACCGGGGAGCTGTTTTTT. This gives the protein CAISAGTGDTGELFF.

This clone was seen a single time. The chain employs TRBV7-2 and TRBJ1-1; the D gene is possibly TRBD1 (6 bases). The V and J ends lost 5 bases and 0 bases respectively, with 16 bases between them. The length of the CDR3 is 16 residues. Germline V lookup: CDR1 SGHTA, CDR2 FQGNSA. CDR3 in amino acids: CASSPSRGSVNTEAFF. DNA for the CDR3: TGTGCCAGCAGCCCAAGCAGGGGAAGCGTGAACACTGAAGCTTTCTTT.

V is TRBV7-6 and J is TRBJ2-5; unclear D gene. CDR3 length: 14 residues. CDR1 is SGHVS and CDR2 is FNYEAQ in the germline V gene. V was cut by 2 bases and J by 1 base, with 8 bases left in between. CDR3 residues: CASSLISPQETQYF. The DNA for the CDR3 is TGTGCCAGCAGCTTAATCTCCCCCCAAGAGACCCAGTACTTC.

The chain uses TRBV9 and TRBJ2-1; TRBD2 agrees at 12 bases. V trimming: 5 bases; J trimming: 6 bases; junction bases outside the gene matches: 6. The CDR3 consists of 15 residues. The germline V gene has CDR1 SGDLS and CDR2 YYNGEE. CDR3 amino acids: CASSAPSGGANEQFF. In DNA, the CDR3 is TGTGCCAGCAGTGCCCCTAGCGGGGGGGCCAATGAGCAGTTCTTC.

The chain uses TRBV6-6 and TRBJ2-1; D possibly corresponds to TRBD2 (6 bases). The germline V gene encodes CDR1 MNHNY and CDR2 SVGAGI (reference sequence). The CDR3 contains 15 residues. The V gene lost 2 bases and the J gene lost 3 bases, with 11 bases spanning the gap. In nucleotides, the CDR3 is TGTGCCAGCAGTTACGGGACTGGATTCTACAATGAGCAGTTCTTC. Translating gives CASSYGTGFYNEQFF.

The chain recombines TRBV11-2 with TRBJ2-1, with 8 bases matching TRBD1. The V gene end was trimmed by 0 bases and the J gene end by 4 bases; junction bases not matched to a gene: 5. Germline V gene lookup returns CDR1 SGHAT and CDR2 FQNNGV. CDR3 length: 16 amino acids. CDR3 sequence: CASSLEPGQVYNEQFF. The CDR3 DNA reads as TGTGCCAGCAGCTTAGAGCCGGGACAGGTTTACAATGAGCAGTTCTTC.

The rearrangement joins TRBV11-2 to TRBJ2-3; TRBD2 matches at 9 bases. The V and J ends lost 0 bases and 4 bases, in that order; junction bases with no gene match: 5. The CDR3 totals 16 residues. Germline CDR1 SGHAT, CDR2 FQNNGV. The CDR3 loop reads CASSLDPSGTADTQYF. As DNA, the CDR3 is TGTGCCAGCAGCTTAGACCCTAGCGGGACCGCAGATACGCAGTATTTT.

J is TRBJ1-3 and V is TRBV9; D may be TRBD1 (6 bases). The CDR3 consists of 14 residues. The germline V and J ends were trimmed by 4 bases and 0 bases, with 8 bases remaining between them. Germline values: CDR1 SGDLS, CDR2 YYNGEE. The CDR3 nucleotides read TGTGCCAGCAGCAAGGGGGACTCTGGAAACACCATATATTTT. Encoded protein: CASSKGDSGNTIYF.

This chain joins TRBV4-3 and TRBJ2-7, with 8 bases aligning to TRBD1. V dropped 0 bases and J dropped 8; count of bases not matched to a gene: 6. Germline assignment: CDR1 LGHNA and CDR2 YSLEER. This CDR3 has 14 amino acids. The DNA of the CDR3 is TGCGCCAGCAGCCAAGATAGGACAGGGTTAAAGCAGTACTTC. It yields the protein CASSQDRTGLKQYF.

The V and J genes are TRBV6-5 and TRBJ1-3; TRBD1 might be the D (5 bases). The V gene lost 5 bases and the J gene lost 4 bases, with 12 bases spanning the gap. This CDR3 has 14 amino acids. CDR1 is MNHEY, CDR2 SVGAGI, per germline. The CDR3 is CASSTGGPGNTIYF. The CDR3 coding sequence is TGTGCCAGCAGTACAGGAGGTCCCGGAAACACCATATATTTT.

V usage is TRBV15 and J usage is TRBJ2-3; TRBD2 is a possible D gene (7 bases). The germline gives CDR1 LNHNV, CDR2 YYDKDF (reference sequence). This CDR3 is built from 16 residues. Trimming left V 8 bases short and J 2 bases short, with 20 bases between. DNA of the CDR3: TGTGCCACCCGCTTTGAGGGGGGGGTTTCCACAGATACGCAGTATTTT. It is translated as CATRFEGGVSTDTQYF.

This chain joins TRBV13 and TRBJ2-2; 9 positions match TRBD2. V dropped 5 bases and J dropped 0; count of bases not matched to a gene: 13. This CDR3 has 19 amino acids. Germline lookup yields CDR1 PRHDT and CDR2 FYEKMQ (reference sequence). The CDR3 sequence is CASSTRLLAGAANTGELFF. CDR3 in DNA: TGTGCCAGCAGCACCCGGTTGTTAGCGGGAGCCGCGAACACCGGGGAGCTGTTTTTT.

This clone was recorded once. The J gene is TRBJ1-2, the V gene TRBV7-2; 10 nucleotides match TRBD1. CDR1 SGHTA and CDR2 FQGNSA come from the germline V gene. Unmatched junction bases numbered 5, after V lost 5 bases and J lost 8 bases. The CDR3 has 13 amino acids. The CDR3 here is CASSHGTGAGYTF. The CDR3 coding sequence is TGTGCCAGCAGCCATGGGACAGGGGCGGGCTACACCTTC.

J is TRBJ2-7 and V is TRBV7-9; 14 positions agree with TRBD2. CDR3 length: 16 amino acids. Trimming at V came to 2 bases and at J to 3 bases, leaving 3 bases not matched to a gene. Germline V gene data show CDR1 as SEHNR and CDR2 as FQNEAQ (reference sequence). This CDR3 reads CASSLPGTSGSYEQYF. DNA for the CDR3: TGTGCCAGCAGCTTACCCGGGACTAGCGGGAGCTACGAGCAGTACTTC. Based on the CDR3 plus reference TRBV7-9 and TRBJ2-7, the full variable domain is DTGVSQNPRHKITKRGQNVTFRCDPISEHNRLYWYRQTLGQGPEFLTYFQNEAQLEKSRLLSDRFSAERPKGSFSTLEIQRTEQGDSAMYLCASSLPGTSGSYEQYFGPGTRLTVT.

The chain couples TRBV21-1 to TRBJ2-5; the D segment call TRBD2 is taken from the table without a DNA check. TRBV21-1 is tagged as a pseudogene. The CDR3 loop spans 16 amino acids. CDR3 region: CASSRLAGGPGETQYF. Written as DNA, the CDR3 is TGTGCCAGCAGCAGACTAGCGGGGGGGCCCGGGGAGACCCAGTACTTC.

This sequence joins TRBV25-1 and TRBJ2-1, with D perhaps matching TRBD1 (6 bases). The CDR3 extends over 14 amino acids. The germline V and J ends were trimmed by 4 bases and 12 bases, with 19 bases remaining between them. The germline CDR1 and CDR2 sequences are MGHDK and SYGVNS. For the CDR3, the DNA is TGTGCCAGCAGTGCCGTGGGGCGACAGGTGGCGCAGTTCTTC. Its translation: CASSAVGRQVAQFF.

This sequence joins TRBV7-9 and TRBJ2-1, with 9 bases fitting TRBD2. Germline CDR1 reads SEHNR; CDR2 reads FQNEAQ (reference sequence). The V segment lost 1 base and the J segment 3 bases; nucleotides outside the gene matches: 1. CDR3 length: 15 amino acids. CDR3 in amino acids: CASSLGLAVYNEQFF. The CDR3, as DNA: TGTGCCAGCAGCTTAGGACTAGCGGTCTACAATGAGCAGTTCTTC.

The chain combines TRBV7-6 with TRBJ2-1, with D perhaps matching TRBD2 (6 bases). This CDR3 has 13 amino acids. The germline V gene encodes CDR1 SGHVS and CDR2 FNYEAQ. V was cut by 5 bases and J by 7 bases, with 12 bases left in between. This CDR3 is CASSPAGGNEQFF. CDR3 nucleotides: TGTGCCAGCAGCCCCGCCGGGGGTAATGAGCAGTTCTTC.

The V call is TRBV6-6, the J call TRBJ1-5; 7 bases map to TRBD1. The trim removed 2 bases at V and 2 bases at J, leaving 3 bases unmatched. This CDR3 has 15 amino acids. Germline V gene sequence: CDR1 MNHNY, CDR2 SVGAGI (reference sequence). The CDR3 coding sequence is TGTGCCAGCAGTTACACAGGGGTAGGCAATCAGCCCCAGCATTTT. It yields the protein CASSYTGVGNQPQHF.

CDR3 sequence reads: CASSVAWGADTQYF. In nucleotides, the CDR3 is TGTGCCAGCAGCGTAGCTTGGGGCGCAGATACGCAGTATTTT. The V call is TRBV9, the J call TRBJ2-3; weak D call: TRBD1 (5 bases). The CDR3 sequence is 14 residues long. V dropped 0 bases and J dropped 4 bases, with 9 bases sitting between them. Per the germline V gene, CDR1 is SGDLS and CDR2 is YYNGEE.

CDR3 nucleotide sequence: TGTGCCACCAGCGAACACGGGGAGCAGTACTTC. Translation gives CATSEHGEQYF. This chain uses TRBV15 with TRBJ2-7; D is unclear. In germline, CDR1 is LNHNV, CDR2 YYDKDF (reference sequence). Trimming cost V 5 bases and J 7 bases, with 9 bases left between them. The CDR3 sequence is 11 residues long.

The chain recombines TRBV30 with TRBJ1-1, with 10 positions matching TRBD1. The CDR3 has 14 amino acids. The junction had 4 bases not matched to a gene; V was cut back by 2 bases and J by 4 bases. Germline V lookup: CDR1 GTSNPN, CDR2 SVGIG (reference sequence). CDR3 coding DNA: TGTGCCTGGAGTCCCGGGACAGGGGTCACTGAAGCTTTCTTT. Encoded protein: CAWSPGTGVTEAFF.

V is TRBV5-6 and J is TRBJ1-2; D gene uncertain. Trimming stripped 4 bases from V and 3 bases from J, with 7 bases between. The germline V gene has CDR1 SGHDT and CDR2 YYEEEE. The CDR3 totals 12 residues. Written as DNA, the CDR3 is TGTGCCAGCAGCGCTGAGTACTATGGCTACACCTTC. Protein sequence: CASSAEYYGYTF.